The 12 T cell receptor beta chains below come from one sample, sequenced in a study of cytotoxic CD8 clonotypes in ibrutinib-treated CLL. Measured with immunoSEQ multiplex PCR; TCRdb has only the in-frame clones, and not every one. The table includes roughly 2,700 clones, 82% detected once. The material was PBMCs, obtained before ibrutinib treatment. The receptor set was obtained from a human donor with chronic lymphocytic leukemia.

The J gene is TRBJ1-5, the V gene TRBV6-6; D call uncertain. V gave up 2 bases and J gave up 2 bases, with 7 bases separating them. Germline CDR1 and CDR2: MNHNY and SVGAGI (reference sequence). The CDR3 has 14 residues. CDR3: CASSYLQGNQPQHF. The CDR3 DNA reads as TGTGCCAGCAGTTACCTTCAGGGCAATCAGCCCCAGCATTTT.

This clone ranks as large (0.1 to 1%). The V call is TRBV7-9, the J call TRBJ1-1, with a tentative D call TRBD1 (5 bases). Germline-derived CDR1 and CDR2 are SEHNR and FQNEAQ (reference sequence). The CDR3 extends over 15 amino acids. The V gene lost 5 bases and the J gene lost 0 bases, with 13 bases spanning the gap. The CDR3 DNA is TGTGCCAGCAGCCCCCCGACAGTGATGAACACTGAAGCTTTCTTT. It encodes CASSPPTVMNTEAFF.

The rearrangement uses TRBV19 and TRBJ2-2, with 10 bases aligning to TRBD1. The germline V gene has CDR1 LNHDA and CDR2 SQIVND (reference sequence). CDR3 length: 15 residues. Trimming took 10 bases from V and 6 from J; bases not matched to a gene: 11. CDR3 coding DNA: TGTGCCACAACAGACAGGGGGCGATCGGCCGGGGAGCTGTTTTTT. Translating gives CATTDRGRSAGELFF.

CDR3 protein: CASRFKGLAGLSTGANVLTF. The CDR3 DNA follows: TGCGCCAGCCGATTCAAGGGACTAGCGGGGCTGTCCACTGGGGCCAACGTCCTGACTTTC. This chain links TRBV5-1 with TRBJ2-6, with TRBD2 identical over 13 bases. The germline gives CDR1 SGHRS, CDR2 YFSETQ. V shed 7 bases and J 2 bases; nucleotides not matched to a gene: 15. This CDR3 comprises 20 residues.

The chain recombines TRBV11-2 with TRBJ2-2; possible D gene TRBD2, 5 bases. The CDR3 loop spans 18 amino acids. Trimming cost V 6 bases and J 3 bases, with 23 bases left between them. Germline V gene sequence: CDR1 SGHAT, CDR2 FQNNGV. Written as DNA, the CDR3 is TGTGCCAGCAGTGAGGTGTCATTAGGAGGCGTCGACACCGGGGAGCTGTTTTTT. Its translation is CASSEVSLGGVDTGELFF. Full variable domain (missing parts from reference TRBV11-2 and TRBJ2-2): EAGVAQSPRYKIIEKRQSVAFWCNPISGHATLYWYQQILGQGPKLLIQFQNNGVVDDSQLPKDRFSAERLKGVDSTLKIQPAKLEDSAVYLCASSEVSLGGVDTGELFFGEGSRLTVL.

The rearrangement joins TRBV10-2 to TRBJ2-2; D gene ambiguous. Trimming removed 6 bases at V and 5 bases at J, with 7 bases between. This CDR3 has 12 amino acids. Germline V gene lookup returns CDR1 WSHSY and CDR2 SAAADI. CDR3 protein: CASSLGTGELFF. CDR3 DNA sequence: TGCGCCAGCAGCCTAGGTACCGGGGAGCTGTTTTTT.

The chain has TRBV6-5 and TRBJ1-2; a weak D match, TRBD1 (5 bases). V was pared by 6 bases and J by 8 bases, with 13 bases between. This CDR3 region has 12 residues. Germline-derived CDR1 and CDR2 are MNHEY and SVGAGI. The CDR3 DNA reads TGTGCCAGCAGACTCGGGACCGGAGGCTACACCTTC. Protein: CASRLGTGGYTF.

This chain links TRBV5-5 with TRBJ2-7; 12 positions agree with TRBD2. The CDR3 length is 17 residues. Germline V gene sequence: CDR1 SGHKS, CDR2 YYEKEE (reference sequence). Trimming removed 0 bases from V and 0 bases from J; junction bases left unmatched: 4. The CDR3 here is CASSLGTSGATSYEQYF. The CDR3 DNA follows: TGTGCCAGCAGCTTGGGGACTAGCGGGGCCACCTCCTACGAGCAGTACTTC.

The gene calls are TRBV4-2 and TRBJ1-2; the D is unclear. Deletions cut 4 bases from V and 4 bases from J, with 10 bases between. This CDR3 has 13 amino acids. In germline, CDR1 is LGHNA, CDR2 YNFKEQ. The chain's CDR3 is CASSPRDTYGYTF. The CDR3 DNA reads as TGTGCCAGCAGCCCCCGGGATACCTATGGCTACACCTTC.

The chain uses TRBV5-1 and TRBJ1-4; D remains ambiguous. This CDR3 comprises 13 residues. The V end was cut by 0 bases, the J end by 4 bases, with 4 bases between. The germline V gene encodes CDR1 SGHRS and CDR2 YFSETQ. CDR3 nucleotides: TGCGCCAGCAGCTTGGCTGATAATGAAAAACTGTTTTTT. This encodes CASSLADNEKLFF.

The chain has TRBV7-9 and TRBJ2-3, with 7 bases matching TRBD1. The CDR3 has 17 residues. Germline CDR1 is SEHNR and CDR2 is FQNEAQ (reference sequence). Trimming at V came to 5 bases and at J to 3 bases, leaving 14 bases not matched to a gene. This CDR3 reads CASSRMTGFGGTDTQYF. CDR3 bases: TGTGCCAGCAGCCGCATGACAGGGTTTGGGGGAACAGATACGCAGTATTTT. Looking up the rest from reference TRBV7-9 and TRBJ2-3 gives the full variable domain: DTGVSQNPRHKITKRGQNVTFRCDPISEHNRLYWYRQTLGQGPEFLTYFQNEAQLEKSRLLSDRFSAERPKGSFSTLEIQRTEQGDSAMYLCASSRMTGFGGTDTQYFGPGTRLTVL.

This chain connects TRBV27 to TRBJ2-5, with TRBD2 matching over 7 bases. CDR1 and CDR2 from the germline V gene are MNHEY and SMNVEV (reference sequence). J was trimmed by 2 bases and V by 5 bases; bases with no gene match: 14. CDR3 length equals 17 residues. The CDR3 loop reads CASSGLDGGAQQETQYF. CDR3 bases: TGTGCCAGCAGTGGACTAGATGGAGGGGCGCAACAAGAGACCCAGTACTTC.